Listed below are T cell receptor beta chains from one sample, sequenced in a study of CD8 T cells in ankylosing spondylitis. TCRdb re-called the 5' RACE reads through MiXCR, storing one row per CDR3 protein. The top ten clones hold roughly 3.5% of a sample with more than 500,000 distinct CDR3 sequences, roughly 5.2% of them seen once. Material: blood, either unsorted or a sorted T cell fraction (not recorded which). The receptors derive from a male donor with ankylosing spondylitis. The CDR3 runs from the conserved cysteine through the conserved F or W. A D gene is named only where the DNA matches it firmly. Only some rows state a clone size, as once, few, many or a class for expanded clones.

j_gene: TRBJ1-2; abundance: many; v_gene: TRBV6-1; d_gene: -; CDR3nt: TGTGCCAGCACCTTACGTCCCGATAACTATGGCTACACCTTC; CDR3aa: CASTLRPDNYGYTF
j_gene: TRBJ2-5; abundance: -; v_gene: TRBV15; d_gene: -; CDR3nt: TGTGCCACCAGCAGAGACTCAGGAGAGACCCAGTACTTC; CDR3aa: CATSRDSGETQYF
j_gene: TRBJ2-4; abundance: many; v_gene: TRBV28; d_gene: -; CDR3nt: TGTGCCAGCAGGGGCCAAAACATTCAGTACTTC; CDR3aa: CASRGQNIQYF
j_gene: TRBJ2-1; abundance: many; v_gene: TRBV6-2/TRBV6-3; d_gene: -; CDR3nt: TGTGCCAGCAGTTACAGTACCCCTACGCCGTACAATGAGCAGTTCTTC; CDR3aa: CASSYSTPTPYNEQFF
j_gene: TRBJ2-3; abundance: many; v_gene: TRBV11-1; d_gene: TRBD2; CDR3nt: TGTGCCAGCAGGGCGAGACTAGCGATAGATACGCAGTATTTT; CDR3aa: CASRARLAIDTQYF
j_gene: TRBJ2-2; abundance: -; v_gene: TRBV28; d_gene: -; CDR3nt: TGTGCCAGCAGCCGAAGGTGGGGCAACGGGGAGCTGTTTTTT; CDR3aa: CASSRRWGNGELFF
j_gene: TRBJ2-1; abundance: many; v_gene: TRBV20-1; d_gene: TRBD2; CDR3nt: TGCAGTGGGGGGTACGGGAGGGCCTACAATGAGCAGTTCTTC; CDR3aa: CSGGYGRAYNEQFF
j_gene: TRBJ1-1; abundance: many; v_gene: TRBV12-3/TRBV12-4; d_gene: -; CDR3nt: TGTGCCAGCAGTTTCCGGGAGGGCACTGAAGCTTTCTTT; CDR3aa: CASSFREGTEAFF
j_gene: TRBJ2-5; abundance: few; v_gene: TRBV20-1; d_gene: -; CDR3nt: TGCAGTGCCCTCCTAGGATTTCGAGAGACCCAGTACTTC; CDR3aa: CSALLGFRETQYF
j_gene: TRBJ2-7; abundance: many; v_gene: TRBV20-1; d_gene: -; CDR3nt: TGCAGTGCTAGAGGTACCGACCCACCCGAGCAGTACTTC; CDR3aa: CSARGTDPPEQYF
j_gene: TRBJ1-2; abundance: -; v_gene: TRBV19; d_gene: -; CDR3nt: TGTGCCAGTAGTATGTGGAGCTCTAACTATGGCTACACCTTC; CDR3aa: CASSMWSSNYGYTF
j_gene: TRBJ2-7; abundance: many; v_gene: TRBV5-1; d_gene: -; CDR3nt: TGCGCCAGCAGTGACTTATCCTACGAAGAGCAGTACTTC; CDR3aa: CASSDLSYEEQYF
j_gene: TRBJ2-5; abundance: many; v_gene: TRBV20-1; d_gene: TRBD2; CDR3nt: TGCGCCGGACTAGCGGGGGGGTCTATTATTAGGACCCAGTACTTC; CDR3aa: CAGLAGGSIIRTQYF
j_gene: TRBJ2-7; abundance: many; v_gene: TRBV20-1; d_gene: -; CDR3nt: TGCAGTGCTAGAGGGGGCGGTATTTCCTACGAGCAGTACTTC; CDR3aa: CSARGGGISYEQYF
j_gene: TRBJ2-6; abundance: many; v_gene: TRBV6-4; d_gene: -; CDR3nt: TGTGCCAGCAGTGACTCGAGTTCTGGGGCCAACGTCCTGACTTTC; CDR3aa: CASSDSSSGANVLTF
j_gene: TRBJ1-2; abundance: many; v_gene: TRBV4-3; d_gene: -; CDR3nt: TGCGCCAGCAGCCGCAATATTCTCGACGGATACTATGGCTACACCTTC; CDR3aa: CASSRNILDGYYGYTF
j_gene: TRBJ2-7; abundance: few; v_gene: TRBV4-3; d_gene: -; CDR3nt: TGCGCCAGCAGCCGAATCCGGGACGAATCCTACGAGCAGTACTTC; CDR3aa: CASSRIRDESYEQYF
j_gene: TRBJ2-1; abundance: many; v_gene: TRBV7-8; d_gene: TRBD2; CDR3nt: TGTGCCAGCACTCACGGGGGACTAGCGGGAGAGTGGGGGCACAATGAGCAGTTCTTC; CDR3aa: CASTHGGLAGEWGHNEQFF
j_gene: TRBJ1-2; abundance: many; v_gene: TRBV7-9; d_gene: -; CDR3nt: TGTGCCAGCAGCCTTAGGACGGTAGCTAACTATGGCTACACCTTC; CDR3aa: CASSLRTVANYGYTF
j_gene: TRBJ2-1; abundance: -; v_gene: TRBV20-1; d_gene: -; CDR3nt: TGCAGTGCTAGTAAGCGGGCTTACAGCATCGATGAGCAGTTCTTC; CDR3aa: CSASKRAYSIDEQFF
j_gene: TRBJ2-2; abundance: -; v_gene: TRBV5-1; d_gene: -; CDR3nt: TGCGCCAGCAACCCATTCGACAGCCTCACCGGGGAGCTGTTTTTT; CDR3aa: CASNPFDSLTGELFF
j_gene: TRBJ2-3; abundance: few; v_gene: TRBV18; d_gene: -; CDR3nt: TGTGCCAGCTCACCGATCCAGGGGAGCACAGATACGCAGTATTTT; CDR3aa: CASSPIQGSTDTQYF
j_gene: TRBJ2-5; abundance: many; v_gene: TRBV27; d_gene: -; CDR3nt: TGTGCCAGCAGCCAACGTTGGGGTACGGGGTACCAAGAGACCCAGTACTTC; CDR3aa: CASSQRWGTGYQETQYF
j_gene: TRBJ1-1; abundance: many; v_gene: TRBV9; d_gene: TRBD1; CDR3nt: TGTGCCAGCGCGACAGGGCCGAACACTGAAGCTTTCTTT; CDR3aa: CASATGPNTEAFF
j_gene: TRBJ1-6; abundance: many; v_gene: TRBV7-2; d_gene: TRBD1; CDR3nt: TGTGCCAGCAGCTTCCTAAGGACAGGGGAATCACCCCTCCACTTT; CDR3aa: CASSFLRTGESPLHF
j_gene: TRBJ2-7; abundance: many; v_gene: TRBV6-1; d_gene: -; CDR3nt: TGTGCCAGCAGGCAGAATAGGGTCTACGAGCAGTACTTC; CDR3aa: CASRQNRVYEQYF
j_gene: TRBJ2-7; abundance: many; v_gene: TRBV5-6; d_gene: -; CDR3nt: TGTGCCAGCAGCTTGGGAGAAGCTACGATGCAGTACTTC; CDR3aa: CASSLGEATMQYF